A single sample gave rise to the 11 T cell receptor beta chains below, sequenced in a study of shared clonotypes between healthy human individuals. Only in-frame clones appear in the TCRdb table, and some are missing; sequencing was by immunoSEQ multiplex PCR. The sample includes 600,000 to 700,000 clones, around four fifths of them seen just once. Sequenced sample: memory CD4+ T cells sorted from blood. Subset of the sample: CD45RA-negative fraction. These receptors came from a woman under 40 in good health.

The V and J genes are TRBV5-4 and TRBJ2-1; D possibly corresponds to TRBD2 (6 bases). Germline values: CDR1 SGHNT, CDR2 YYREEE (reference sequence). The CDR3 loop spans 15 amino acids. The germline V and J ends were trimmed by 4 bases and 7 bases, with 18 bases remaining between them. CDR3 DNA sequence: TGTGCCAGCAGCCAACCGGGACTCCACACTAATGAGCAGTTCTTC. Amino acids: CASSQPGLHTNEQFF.

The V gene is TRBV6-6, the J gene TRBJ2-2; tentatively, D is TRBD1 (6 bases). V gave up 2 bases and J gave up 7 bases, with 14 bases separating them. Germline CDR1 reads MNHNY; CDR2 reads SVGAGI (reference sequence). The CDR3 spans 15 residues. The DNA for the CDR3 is TGTGCCAGCAGTTACGTTGGCAGGGGAAGCGGGGAGCTGTTTTTT. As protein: CASSYVGRGSGELFF.

CDR3: CASSSSGRALIGYTGELFF. The CDR3 DNA sequence: TGCGCCAGCAGCTCTAGCGGGAGGGCCTTAATTGGGTACACCGGGGAGCTGTTTTTT. The chain uses TRBV5-1 and TRBJ2-2; TRBD2 matches at 12 bases. The ends lost 3 bases at V and 3 bases at J; junction bases unmatched: 12. The CDR3 spans 19 residues. The germline V gene has CDR1 SGHRS and CDR2 YFSETQ. Variable domain in full (rest from reference TRBV5-1 and TRBJ2-2): KAGVTQTPRYLIKTRGQQVTLSCSPISGHRSVSWYQQTPGQGLQFLFEYFSETQRNKGNFPGRFSGRQFSNSRSEMNVSTLELGDSALYLCASSSSGRALIGYTGELFFGEGSRLTVL.

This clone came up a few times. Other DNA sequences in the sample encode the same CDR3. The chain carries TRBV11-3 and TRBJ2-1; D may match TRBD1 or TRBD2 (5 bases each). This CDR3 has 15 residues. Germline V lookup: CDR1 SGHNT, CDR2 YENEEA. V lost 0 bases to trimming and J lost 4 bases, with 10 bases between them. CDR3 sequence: CASSLDGTSYNEQFF. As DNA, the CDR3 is TGTGCCAGCAGCTTAGATGGGACCTCTTACAATGAGCAGTTCTTC.

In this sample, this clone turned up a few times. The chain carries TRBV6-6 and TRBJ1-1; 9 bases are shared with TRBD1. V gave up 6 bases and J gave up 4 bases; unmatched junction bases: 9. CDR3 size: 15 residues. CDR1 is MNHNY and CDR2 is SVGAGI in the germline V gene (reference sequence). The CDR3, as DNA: TGTGCCAGCAGCCTGAAAAGGGACAGGGCCACTGAAGCTTTCTTT. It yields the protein CASSLKRDRATEAFF.

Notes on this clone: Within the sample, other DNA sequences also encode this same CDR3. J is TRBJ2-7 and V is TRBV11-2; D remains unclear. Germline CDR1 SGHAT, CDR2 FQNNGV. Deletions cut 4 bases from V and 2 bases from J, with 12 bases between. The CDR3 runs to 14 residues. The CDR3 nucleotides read TGTGCCAGCAGCTCCTCGCTGGGCGCCTACGAGCAGTACTTC. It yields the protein CASSSSLGAYEQYF.

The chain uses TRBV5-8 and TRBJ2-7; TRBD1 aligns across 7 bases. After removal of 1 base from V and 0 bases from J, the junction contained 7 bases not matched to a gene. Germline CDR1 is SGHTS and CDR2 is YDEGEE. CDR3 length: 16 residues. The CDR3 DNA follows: TGTGCCAGCAGCTTGTTTTGGGGACAGCTCTCCTACGAGCAGTACTTC. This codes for CASSLFWGQLSYEQYF.

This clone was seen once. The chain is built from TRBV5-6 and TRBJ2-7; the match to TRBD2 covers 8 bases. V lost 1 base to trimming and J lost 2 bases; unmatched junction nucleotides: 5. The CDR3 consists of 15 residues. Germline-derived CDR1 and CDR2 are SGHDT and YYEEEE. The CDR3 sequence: CASSLFSGMAYEQYF. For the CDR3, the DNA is TGTGCCAGCAGCTTGTTTAGCGGGATGGCCTACGAGCAGTACTTC.

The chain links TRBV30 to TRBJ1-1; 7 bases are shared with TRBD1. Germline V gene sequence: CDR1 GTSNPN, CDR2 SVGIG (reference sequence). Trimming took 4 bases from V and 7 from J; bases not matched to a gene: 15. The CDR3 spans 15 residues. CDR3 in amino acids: CAWTGGLGQGDEAFF. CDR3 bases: TGTGCCTGGACCGGCGGGTTGGGGCAGGGGGATGAAGCTTTCTTT.

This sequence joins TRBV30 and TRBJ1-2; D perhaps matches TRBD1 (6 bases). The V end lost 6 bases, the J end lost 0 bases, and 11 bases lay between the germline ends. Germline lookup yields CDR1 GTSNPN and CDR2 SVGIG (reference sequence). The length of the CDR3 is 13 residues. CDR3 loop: CACLTGANYGYTF. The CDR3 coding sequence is TGTGCCTGCCTGACAGGCGCTAACTATGGCTACACCTTC.

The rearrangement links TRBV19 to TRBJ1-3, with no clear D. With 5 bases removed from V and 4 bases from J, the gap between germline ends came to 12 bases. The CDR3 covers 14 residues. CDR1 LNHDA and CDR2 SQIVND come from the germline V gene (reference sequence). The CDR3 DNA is TGTGCCAGTAGTTTCAAGACCTACGGAAACACCATATATTTT. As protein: CASSFKTYGNTIYF.